This T cell receptor (beta chain) appears in the sequencing data of a study of control samples from healthy donors and cancer patients. Germline V gene data show CDR1 as MNHEY and CDR2 as SVGEGT. There are 15 residues in the CDR3. Trimming left V 6 bases short and J 5 bases short, with 17 bases between. Here immunoSEQ multiplex PCR was the method, and the copy in TCRdb shows in-frame clones only, minus some. This table has approximately 170,000 clones, 85% to 95% appearing once. The specimen was blood. The rearrangement joins TRBV6-2 or TRBV6-3 to TRBJ1-5, with D tentatively TRBD1 (6 bases). The sequence came from a woman in her fifties or sixties in good health. CDR3 sequence: CASSGTHPADQPQHF. CDR3 DNA sequence: TGTGCCAGCAGCGGGACACACCCCGCGGATCAGCCCCAGCATTTT.